The following is a T cell receptor (beta chain) sequence with its context. Antigen specificity is unknown. This sample stems from a study of regulatory T cells in long-lasting Graves disease. Study-level results: Persistent disease exhibited a predilection for TRBV28, TRBJ1-2 and TRBJ2-5.

Libraries of TCR beta came from iRepertoire HTBI primers plus Arm-PCR of CDR3 regions. TCRdb analysed the multiplex PCR reads with MiXCR anew, one entry per CDR3 protein. The sample carries 250,000 or so distinct CDR3 sequences, about 20% recorded once. Time point indicated: newly diagnosed GD, antithyroid drugs for less than 3 months. From PBMCs, RNA was extracted and then used to make the TCR library. An endocrinology department in Xi'an, China, supplied the patients. This CDR3 region has 17 residues. Germline V gene data show CDR1 as SGHAT and CDR2 as FQNNGV. Trimming removed 0 bases from V and 0 bases from J, with 12 bases in between. Separately, the same data were catalogued under a study of T cells in Graves' hyperthyroidism and ophthalmopathy. That work adds: The study used the HTBI primer set for a first-round RT-PCR of the TCR CDR3.

The receptor was derived from a woman under 40 with Graves disease. The source material was peripheral blood mononuclear cells (PBMCs), sampled at new diagnosis, from a patient treated with antithyroid drugs. This sequence joins TRBV11-2 and TRBJ2-1, with D tentatively TRBD2 (5 bases). CDR3 sequence: CASSLDVGRNSYNEQFF. DNA of the CDR3: TGTGCCAGCAGCTTAGATGTTGGGAGAAACTCCTACAATGAGCAGTTCTTC.